This T cell receptor (beta chain) was recorded in a study of response to subunit inactivated influenza vaccine. Findings and caveats of the study: Authors suggested each seasonal flu vaccination may recruit only limited numbers of new T cells.

TCRdb reprocessed the RT-PCR reads via MiXCR and lists one record per CDR3 protein. This sample yields about 540,000 distinct CDR3 sequences, of which 14% are seen a single time; over 8.5% belongs to the top ten. The V gene's germline CDR1 is MNHEY and CDR2 SMNVEV (reference sequence). The CDR3 runs 15 residues. V gave up 5 bases and J gave up 5 bases, with 15 bases separating them. In the case of this clonotype: The antigen remains unidentified.

The chain recombines TRBV27 with TRBJ2-2; maybe TRBD1 (5 bases). This TCR was sampled from a man between 50 and 59 years old who received an inactivated influenza vaccine. The material sequenced was PBMCs from blood, taken 12 days after vaccination. Written as DNA, the CDR3 is TGTGCCAGCAGTCGCGGAGCAGGGCGGACCGGGGAGCTGTTTTTT. This sequence encodes CASSRGAGRTGELFF.